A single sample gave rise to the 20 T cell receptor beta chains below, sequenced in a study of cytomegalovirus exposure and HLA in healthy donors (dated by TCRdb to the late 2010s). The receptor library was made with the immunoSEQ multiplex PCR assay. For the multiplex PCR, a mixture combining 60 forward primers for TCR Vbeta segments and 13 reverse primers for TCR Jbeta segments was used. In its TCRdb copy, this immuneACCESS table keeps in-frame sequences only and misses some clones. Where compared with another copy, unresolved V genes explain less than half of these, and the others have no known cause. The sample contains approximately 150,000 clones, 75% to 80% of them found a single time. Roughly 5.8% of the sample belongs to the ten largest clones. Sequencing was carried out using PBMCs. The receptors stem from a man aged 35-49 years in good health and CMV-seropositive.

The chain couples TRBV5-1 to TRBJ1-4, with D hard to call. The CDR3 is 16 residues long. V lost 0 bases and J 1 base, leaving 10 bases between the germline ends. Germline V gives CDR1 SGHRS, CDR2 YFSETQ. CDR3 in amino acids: CASSLVGVGTNEKLFF. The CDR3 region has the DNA TGCGCCAGCAGCTTGGTCGGGGTAGGAACTAATGAAAAACTGTTTTTT. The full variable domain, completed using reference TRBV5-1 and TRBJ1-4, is KAGVTQTPRYLIKTRGQQVTLSCSPISGHRSVSWYQQTPGQGLQFLFEYFSETQRNKGNFPGRFSGRQFSNSRSEMNVSTLELGDSALYLCASSLVGVGTNEKLFFGSGTQLSVL.

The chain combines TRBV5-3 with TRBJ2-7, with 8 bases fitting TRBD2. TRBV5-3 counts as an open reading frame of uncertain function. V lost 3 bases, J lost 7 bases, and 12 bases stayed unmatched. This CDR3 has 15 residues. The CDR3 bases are TGTGCCAGAAGCTCAAGCGGGAGTAATGGCCTGGAGCAGTACTTC. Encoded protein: CARSSSGSNGLEQYF.

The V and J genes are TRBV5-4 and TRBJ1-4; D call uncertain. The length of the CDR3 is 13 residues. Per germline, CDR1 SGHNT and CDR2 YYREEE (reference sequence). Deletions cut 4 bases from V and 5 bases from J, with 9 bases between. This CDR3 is CASSRGLNEKLFF. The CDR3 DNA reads TGTGCCAGCAGCCGCGGCCTGAATGAAAAACTGTTTTTT.

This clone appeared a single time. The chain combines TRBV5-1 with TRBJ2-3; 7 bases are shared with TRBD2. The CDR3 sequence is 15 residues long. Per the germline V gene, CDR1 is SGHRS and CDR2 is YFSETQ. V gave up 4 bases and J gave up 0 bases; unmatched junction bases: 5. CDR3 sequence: CASSQSGASTDTQYF. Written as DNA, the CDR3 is TGCGCCAGCAGCCAAAGCGGGGCCAGCACAGATACGCAGTATTTT. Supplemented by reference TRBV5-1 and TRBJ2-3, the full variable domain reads KAGVTQTPRYLIKTRGQQVTLSCSPISGHRSVSWYQQTPGQGLQFLFEYFSETQRNKGNFPGRFSGRQFSNSRSEMNVSTLELGDSALYLCASSQSGASTDTQYFGPGTRLTVL.

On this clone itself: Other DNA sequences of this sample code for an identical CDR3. The chain's CDR3 is CASSQAGNYEQYF. CDR3 bases: TGTGCCAGCAGTCAAGCGGGGAACTACGAGCAGTACTTC. This chain joins TRBV28 and TRBJ2-7; 7 bases align to TRBD2. V was clipped by 5 bases and J by 3 bases; unmatched bases: 4. Germline V gives CDR1 MDHEN, CDR2 SYDVKM. The CDR3 loop spans 13 amino acids.

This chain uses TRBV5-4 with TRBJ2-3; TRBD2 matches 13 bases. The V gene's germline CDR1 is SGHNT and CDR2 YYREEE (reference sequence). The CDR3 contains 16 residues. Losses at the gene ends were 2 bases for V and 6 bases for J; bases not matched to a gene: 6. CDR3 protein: CASSLRTSGSYDTQYF. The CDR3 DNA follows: TGTGCCAGCAGCTTAAGGACTAGCGGGAGTTACGATACGCAGTATTTT.

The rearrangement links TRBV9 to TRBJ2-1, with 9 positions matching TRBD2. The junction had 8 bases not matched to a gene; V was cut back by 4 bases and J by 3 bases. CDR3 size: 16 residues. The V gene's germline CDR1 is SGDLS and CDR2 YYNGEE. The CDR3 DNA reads TGTGCCAGCAGCTCCCGACTAGCGGAGGACTACAATGAGCAGTTCTTC. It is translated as CASSSRLAEDYNEQFF.

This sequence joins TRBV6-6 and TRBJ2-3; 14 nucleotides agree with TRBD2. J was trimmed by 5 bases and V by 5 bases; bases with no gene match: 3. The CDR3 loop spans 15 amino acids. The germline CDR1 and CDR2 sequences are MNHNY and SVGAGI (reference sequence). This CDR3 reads CASSPGTSGRDTQYF. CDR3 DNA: TGTGCCAGCAGTCCCGGGACTAGCGGGAGAGATACGCAGTATTTT.

The CDR3 protein is CSVEGLAGLYEQYF. The CDR3 nucleotides are TGCAGCGTTGAAGGACTAGCGGGCCTCTACGAGCAGTACTTC. This chain uses TRBV29-1 with TRBJ2-7; 10 bases align to TRBD2. Germline trimming cut 1 base from V and 3 bases from J; bases unmatched to any gene: 3. The CDR3 sequence is 14 residues long. CDR1 and CDR2 from the germline V gene are SQVTM and ANQGSEA.

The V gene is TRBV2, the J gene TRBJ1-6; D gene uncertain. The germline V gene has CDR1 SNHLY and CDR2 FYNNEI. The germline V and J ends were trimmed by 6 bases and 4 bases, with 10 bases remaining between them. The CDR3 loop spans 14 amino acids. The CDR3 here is CASRTGLYNSPLHF. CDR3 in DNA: TGTGCCAGCAGAACCGGACTTTATAATTCACCCCTCCACTTT.

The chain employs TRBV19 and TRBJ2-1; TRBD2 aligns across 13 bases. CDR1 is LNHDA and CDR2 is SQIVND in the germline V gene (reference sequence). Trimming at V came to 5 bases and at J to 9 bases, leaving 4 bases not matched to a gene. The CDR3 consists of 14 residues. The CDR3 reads CASSEGLAGSEQFF. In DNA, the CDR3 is TGTGCCAGTAGTGAGGGACTAGCGGGATCTGAGCAGTTCTTC. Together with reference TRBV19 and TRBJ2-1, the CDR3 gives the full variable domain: DGGITQSPKYLFRKEGQNVTLSCEQNLNHDAMYWYRQDPGQGLRLIYYSQIVNDFQKGDIAEGYSVSREKKESFPLTVTSAQKNPTAFYLCASSEGLAGSEQFFGPGTRLTVL.

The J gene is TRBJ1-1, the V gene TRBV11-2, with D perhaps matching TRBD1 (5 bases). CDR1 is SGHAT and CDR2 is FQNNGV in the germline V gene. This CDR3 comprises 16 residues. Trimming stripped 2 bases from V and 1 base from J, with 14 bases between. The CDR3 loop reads CASSLTWGRRNTEAFF. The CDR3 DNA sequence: TGTGCCAGCAGCTTAACGTGGGGGAGGCGGAACACTGAAGCTTTCTTT. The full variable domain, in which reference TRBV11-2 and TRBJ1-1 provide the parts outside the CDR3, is EAGVAQSPRYKIIEKRQSVAFWCNPISGHATLYWYQQILGQGPKLLIQFQNNGVVDDSQLPKDRFSAERLKGVDSTLKIQPAKLEDSAVYLCASSLTWGRRNTEAFFGQGTRLTVV.

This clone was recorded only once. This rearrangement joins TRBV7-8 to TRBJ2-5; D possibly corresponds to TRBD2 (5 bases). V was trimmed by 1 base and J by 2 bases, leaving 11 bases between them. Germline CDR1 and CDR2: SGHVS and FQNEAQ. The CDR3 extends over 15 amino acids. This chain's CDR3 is CASSLELAVQETQYF. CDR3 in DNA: TGTGCCAGCAGCTTAGAGCTAGCCGTACAAGAGACCCAGTACTTC. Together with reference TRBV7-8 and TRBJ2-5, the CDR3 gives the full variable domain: GAGVSQSPRYKVAKRGQDVALRCDPISGHVSLFWYQQALGQGPEFLTYFQNEAQLDKSGLPSDRFFAERPEGSVSTLKIQRTQQEDSAVYLCASSLELAVQETQYFGPGTRLLVL.

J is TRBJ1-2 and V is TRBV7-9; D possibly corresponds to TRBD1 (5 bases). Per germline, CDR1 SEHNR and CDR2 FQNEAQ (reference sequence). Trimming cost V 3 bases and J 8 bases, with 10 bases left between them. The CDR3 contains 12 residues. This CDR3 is CASSFQGSGYTF. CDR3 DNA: TGTGCCAGCAGCTTTCAGGGTTCCGGCTACACCTTC.

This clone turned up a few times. The CDR3 loop is CASSEAGRGVSYNEQFF. CDR3 bases: TGTGCCAGCAGTGAAGCCGGGAGGGGTGTGTCCTACAATGAGCAGTTCTTC. The chain links TRBV6-1 to TRBJ2-1, with TRBD2 matching over 8 bases. The CDR3 is 17 residues long. The V segment lost 0 bases and the J segment 1 base; nucleotides outside the gene matches: 5. Germline V gene sequence: CDR1 MNHNS, CDR2 SASEGT.

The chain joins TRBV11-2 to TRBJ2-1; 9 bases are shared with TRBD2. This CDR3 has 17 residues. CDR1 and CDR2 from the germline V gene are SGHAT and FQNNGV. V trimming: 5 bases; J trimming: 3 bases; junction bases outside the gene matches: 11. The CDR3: CASSPRVSGSLYNEQFF. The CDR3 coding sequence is TGTGCCAGCAGCCCCCGCGTTAGCGGGAGTCTCTACAATGAGCAGTTCTTC.

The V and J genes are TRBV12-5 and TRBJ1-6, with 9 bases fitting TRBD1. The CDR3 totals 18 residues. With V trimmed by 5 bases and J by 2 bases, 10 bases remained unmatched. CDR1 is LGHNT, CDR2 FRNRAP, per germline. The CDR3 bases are TGTGCTAGTGGTCCCGGGACAGGGCCGGTAACCTATAATTCACCCCTCCACTTT. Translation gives CASGPGTGPVTYNSPLHF.

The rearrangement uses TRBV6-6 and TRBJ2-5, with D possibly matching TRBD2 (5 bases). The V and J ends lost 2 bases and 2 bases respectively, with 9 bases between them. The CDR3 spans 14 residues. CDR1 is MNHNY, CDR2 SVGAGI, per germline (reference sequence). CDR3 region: CASSYPGKQETQYF. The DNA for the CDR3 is TGTGCCAGCAGTTACCCCGGGAAACAAGAGACCCAGTACTTC.

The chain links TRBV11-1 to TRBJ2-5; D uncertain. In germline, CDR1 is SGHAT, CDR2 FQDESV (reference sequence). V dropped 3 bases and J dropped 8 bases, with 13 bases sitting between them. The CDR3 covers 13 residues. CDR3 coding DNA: TGTGCCAGCAGCTTTTCCGCTGCGGCCACCCAGTACTTC. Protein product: CASSFSAAATQYF.

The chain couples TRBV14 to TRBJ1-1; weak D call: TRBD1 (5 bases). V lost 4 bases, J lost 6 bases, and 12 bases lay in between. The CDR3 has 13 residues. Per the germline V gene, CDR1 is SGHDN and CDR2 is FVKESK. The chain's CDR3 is CASSLRVYSEAFF. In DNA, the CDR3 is TGTGCCAGCAGCCTCAGGGTGTACTCTGAAGCTTTCTTT.